The 26 T cell receptor beta chains below were found in one sample sequenced in a study of blood T cell repertoires in COVID-19. This table comes from immunoSEQ multiplex PCR, and its TCRdb copy is limited to in-frame clones, with some not included. The table shows about 100,000 clones, with roughly 90% occurring only once. Sequenced input: peripheral blood. Source of these receptors: a man aged 55 to 69 with acute or convalescent COVID-19.

This sequence joins TRBV3-1 (or the pseudogene TRBV3-2) and TRBJ1-6; 8 positions agree with TRBD1. From germline, CDR1 is LGHDT and CDR2 YNNKEL (reference sequence). The CDR3 is made up of 17 amino acids. V was pared by 8 bases and J by 10 bases, with 19 bases of the junction left unmatched. In nucleotides, the CDR3 is TGTGCCAGCCGAAAGACATCAGGACAGGGTGGGAAGTCACCCCTCCACTTT. It specifies CASRKTSGQGGKSPLHF.

About this clone: Additional DNA sequences in this sample encode the identical CDR3. The chain combines TRBV3-1 (or the pseudogene TRBV3-2) with TRBJ2-1, with 8 nucleotides matching TRBD2. V lost 1 base, J lost 4 bases, and 3 bases stayed unmatched. This CDR3 spans 15 amino acids. Germline V lookup: CDR1 LGHDT, CDR2 YNNKEL (reference sequence). The CDR3 is CASSQAEREYNEQFF. The CDR3 DNA is TGTGCCAGCAGCCAAGCGGAGCGGGAGTACAATGAGCAGTTCTTC.

The gene calls are TRBV24-1 and TRBJ1-4; 10 bases map to TRBD1. Germline V lookup: CDR1 KGHDR, CDR2 SFDVKD. The CDR3 runs to 14 residues. The V segment lost 7 bases and the J segment 7 bases; nucleotides outside the gene matches: 5. The CDR3 DNA sequence: TGTGCCACCAGCCCCGGACAGGGGGGTGAAAAACTGTTTTTT. This encodes CATSPGQGGEKLFF.

This sequence joins TRBV5-1 and TRBJ2-1; D call uncertain. The V gene's germline CDR1 is SGHRS and CDR2 YFSETQ. The CDR3 extends over 13 amino acids. Trimming left V 0 bases short and J 5 bases short, with 6 bases between. CDR3 amino acids: CASSLAPNNEQFF. In nucleotides, the CDR3 is TGCGCCAGCAGCTTGGCCCCTAACAATGAGCAGTTCTTC.

The chain recombines TRBV5-1 with TRBJ1-4, with D uncertain. The CDR3 extends over 15 amino acids. Germline V gene data show CDR1 as SGHRS and CDR2 as YFSETQ. Trimming stripped 0 bases from V and 3 bases from J, with 9 bases between. CDR3 DNA sequence: TGCGCCAGCAGCTTGGGATCCGGTTCTAATGAAAAACTGTTTTTT. Its protein is CASSLGSGSNEKLFF.

V usage is TRBV6-5 and J usage is TRBJ1-5; D not resolved. Trimming pared 6 bases from V and 4 bases from J, leaving 10 bases between. The CDR3 has 13 residues. CDR1 is MNHEY and CDR2 is SVGAGI in the germline V gene. CDR3 sequence (DNA): TGTGCCAGCAGAGAGACATATAATCAGCCCCAGCATTTT. This codes for CASRETYNQPQHF.

This chain connects TRBV5-1 to TRBJ2-3, with TRBD2 matching 13 bases. Germline V gives CDR1 SGHRS, CDR2 YFSETQ. The J segment lost 5 bases and the V segment lost 4 bases, leaving 7 bases of the junction unmatched. The CDR3 covers 16 residues. The CDR3 loop is CASSVTSGRAGDTQYF. In DNA, the CDR3 is TGCGCCAGCAGCGTAACTAGCGGGAGGGCGGGAGATACGCAGTATTTT.

The chain couples TRBV5-4 to TRBJ2-5, with D possibly TRBD1 on 5 matching bases. The CDR3 contains 16 residues. Per germline, CDR1 SGHNT and CDR2 YYREEE (reference sequence). V lost 2 bases and J lost 3, with 17 bases in between. Written as DNA, the CDR3 is TGTGCCAGCAGCTTAGGGGTCCTGGCAGCCAAAGAGACCCAGTACTTC. This encodes CASSLGVLAAKETQYF.

The rearrangement links TRBV2 to TRBJ2-1; 7 bases are shared with TRBD2. This CDR3 region has 15 residues. Germline assignment: CDR1 SNHLY and CDR2 FYNNEI. The J segment lost 7 bases and the V segment lost 6 bases, leaving 12 bases of the junction unmatched. The CDR3 sequence: CASRQGRAGSNEQFF. Here the CDR3 DNA reads TGTGCCAGCAGACAAGGGAGGGCCGGATCGAATGAGCAGTTCTTC.

The chain is built from TRBV29-1 and TRBJ2-2, with no clear D. Trimming removed 5 bases at V and 0 bases at J, with 4 bases between. CDR1 is SQVTM, CDR2 ANQGSEA, per germline. CDR3 length equals 12 residues. In DNA, the CDR3 is TGCAGCGTTCAGGCGAACACCGGGGAGCTGTTTTTT. It is translated as CSVQANTGELFF.

The V gene is TRBV13, the J gene TRBJ2-1; 8 positions match TRBD1. The V and J ends lost 5 bases and 4 bases, in that order; junction bases with no gene match: 7. Looked up from germline, CDR1 is PRHDT and CDR2 is FYEKMQ (reference sequence). CDR3 length: 15 residues. CDR3 sequence: CASSQTGADYNEQFF. The CDR3 DNA sequence: TGTGCCAGCAGCCAGACAGGGGCCGATTACAATGAGCAGTTCTTC.

Here the CDR3 DNA reads TGTGCCAGCAGTCAGGGGACTAATGAAAAACTGTTTTTT. Translation: CASSQGTNEKLFF. The chain joins TRBV12-3 or TRBV12-4 to TRBJ1-4, with D perhaps TRBD1 (6 bases). V lost 5 bases and J lost 2, with 6 bases in between. The CDR3 is made up of 13 amino acids.

The chain carries TRBV2 and TRBJ2-5; D possibly corresponds to TRBD1 (5 bases). Germline CDR1 and CDR2: SNHLY and FYNNEI. CDR3 length: 13 amino acids. V dropped 6 bases and J dropped 7 bases, with 15 bases sitting between them. This CDR3 is CASSRDSLGTQYF. CDR3 DNA: TGTGCCAGCAGCCGAGACAGCCTGGGGACCCAGTACTTC.

The V gene is TRBV5-6, the J gene TRBJ1-6, with 10 bases matching TRBD1. Germline V gene lookup returns CDR1 SGHDT and CDR2 YYEEEE. V lost 3 bases and J lost 4; bases outside the gene matches: 1. This CDR3 spans 15 amino acids. Here the CDR3 DNA reads TGTGCCAGCAGCTGGGGACAGGGGTATAATTCACCCCTCCACTTT. This gives the protein CASSWGQGYNSPLHF.

This rearrangement joins TRBV4-2 to TRBJ1-5; a possible D gene is TRBD1 (5 bases). The germline V and J ends were trimmed by 5 bases and 7 bases, with 15 bases remaining between them. Germline CDR1 LGHNA, CDR2 YNFKEQ. There are 14 residues in the CDR3. This CDR3 is CASSSPGDAQPQHF. Here the CDR3 DNA reads TGTGCCAGCAGCTCCCCGGGGGACGCGCAGCCCCAGCATTTT.

The chain employs TRBV7-9 and TRBJ1-2; TRBD1 agrees at 12 bases. The CDR3 length is 17 residues. Per germline, CDR1 SEHNR and CDR2 FQNEAQ (reference sequence). The V and J ends lost 4 bases and 5 bases, in that order; junction bases with no gene match: 11. CDR3 nucleotide sequence: TGTGCCAGCAGCTCTCCGGGACAGGGGGCGCTGGGGTATGGCTACACCTTC. As protein: CASSSPGQGALGYGYTF.

This clone has a handful of counts. CDR3 sequence reads: CASSSQTGRMRNEQYF. The CDR3 DNA is TGTGCCAGCAGCTCCCAGACAGGGAGGATGAGGAACGAGCAGTACTTC. The gene calls are TRBV5-4 and TRBJ2-7; D is possibly TRBD1 (7 bases). The V gene lost 3 bases and the J gene lost 5 bases, with 21 bases spanning the gap. The CDR3 spans 16 residues. The V gene's germline CDR1 is SGHNT and CDR2 YYREEE (reference sequence).

The chain uses TRBV5-6 and TRBJ2-3, with a possible D match to TRBD1 (5 bases). V lost 0 bases and J lost 5, with 10 bases in between. The CDR3 loop spans 14 amino acids. In germline, CDR1 is SGHDT, CDR2 YYEEEE. CDR3 region: CASSLVGAGDTQYF. In nucleotides, the CDR3 is TGTGCCAGCAGCTTGGTAGGGGCTGGAGATACGCAGTATTTT.

The chain joins TRBV11-3 to TRBJ1-1, with unresolved D. The germline CDR1 and CDR2 sequences are SGHNT and YENEEA. This CDR3 contains 13 residues. V was clipped by 1 base and J by 1 base, with 4 bases between them. As DNA, the CDR3 is TGTGCCAGCAGCTTAGTATGGAACACTGAAGCTTTCTTT. Encoded protein: CASSLVWNTEAFF.

This chain joins TRBV2 and TRBJ2-3; no firm D call. The V gene lost 4 bases and the J gene lost 3 bases, with 8 bases spanning the gap. The CDR3 runs 13 residues. CDR1 is SNHLY and CDR2 is FYNNEI in the germline V gene. The CDR3 DNA reads as TGTGCCAGCAGTGGTCTAGAGACAGATACGCAGTATTTT. Translation: CASSGLETDTQYF.

V is TRBV2 and J is TRBJ2-3, with 8 bases matching TRBD2. V lost 6 bases and J lost 4; bases outside the gene matches: 6. Germline V gene data show CDR1 as SNHLY and CDR2 as FYNNEI. The CDR3 consists of 14 residues. CDR3 region: CASRLAEGADTQYF. The CDR3 DNA is TGTGCCAGCAGACTAGCGGAGGGGGCAGATACGCAGTATTTT.

The V call is TRBV5-1, the J call TRBJ1-2; 8 nucleotides line up with TRBD1. CDR1 and CDR2 from the germline V gene are SGHRS and YFSETQ. The CDR3 has 16 residues. V lost 5 bases to trimming and J lost 6 bases; unmatched junction nucleotides: 15. The CDR3 here is CASSTQAGGVFDGYTF. DNA of the CDR3: TGCGCCAGCAGTACCCAGGCAGGGGGCGTATTCGATGGCTACACCTTC.

CDR3 in amino acids: CASSGPGTGVNEQFF. Written as DNA, the CDR3 is TGTGCCAGCAGTGGACCCGGGACAGGGGTCAATGAGCAGTTCTTC. The chain links TRBV28 to TRBJ2-1; 10 bases are shared with TRBD1. With 5 bases clipped from V and 6 bases from J, the junction kept 7 bases outside the gene matches. The CDR3 has 15 residues. Germline V CDR1 and CDR2: MDHEN, SYDVKM.

The chain carries TRBV5-4 and TRBJ2-1; no reliable D call. V was clipped by 0 bases and J by 4 bases, with 8 bases between them. CDR3 length equals 14 residues. CDR1 and CDR2 (germline): SGHNT, YYREEE (reference sequence). Written as DNA, the CDR3 is TGTGCCAGCAGCTTGGACGGTGGTTACAATGAGCAGTTCTTC. Protein sequence: CASSLDGGYNEQFF.

The V and J genes are TRBV5-5 and TRBJ1-2; no definite D call. This CDR3 spans 15 amino acids. The V gene lost 0 bases and the J gene lost 6 bases, with 15 bases spanning the gap. Per germline, CDR1 SGHKS and CDR2 YYEKEE (reference sequence). In nucleotides, the CDR3 is TGTGCCAGCAGCTTGGGAGGTACTCGGGTTGATGGCTACACCTTC. It yields the protein CASSLGGTRVDGYTF.

This chain uses TRBV4-1 with TRBJ1-4, with D uncertain. This CDR3 contains 15 residues. The germline V and J ends were trimmed by 1 base and 8 bases, with 14 bases remaining between them. From germline, CDR1 is MGHRA and CDR2 YSYEKL. CDR3 DNA: TGCGCCAGCAGCCAAGGTTTGGGAGAAGGGGAAAAACTGTTTTTT. Translated: CASSQGLGEGEKLFF.